This T cell receptor (beta chain) was profiled in a study of beta chain features in type 1 diabetes. Study overall: The patient and healthy donor groups were comparable for age, gender and cell yields. Overall study results and limits: A moderate, significant TCRB CDR3 shortening appeared in type 1 diabetes across four CD4+ subsets. At VDJ recombination sites, type 1 diabetes patients had fewer insertions and more deleted nucleotides.

This CDR3 comprises 16 residues. V lost 0 bases to trimming and J lost 1 base, with 12 bases between them. Germline V gene data show CDR1 as KGHSH and CDR2 as LQKENI. As every portion of the isolated RNA was reverse transcribed, the sequencing read expressed TCRB transcripts. An average around 3.5 million reads came from naive, central memory and regulatory T cell samples. Assay: immunoSEQ multiplex PCR; the TCRdb copy retains only in-frame clones and omits some. This sample has roughly 340,000 clones; roughly 12% occur once, and the top ten carry around 0.01%. Turning to this clone: Antigen: not known.

Material: naive CD4+ T cells from blood. This clonotype was sampled from a young woman with type 1 diabetes. The V and J genes are TRBV18 and TRBJ1-1; no reliable D call. The DNA of the CDR3 is TGTGCCAGCTCACCACCATTACGAGTGAGGAACACTGAAGCTTTCTTT. It yields the protein CASSPPLRVRNTEAFF.